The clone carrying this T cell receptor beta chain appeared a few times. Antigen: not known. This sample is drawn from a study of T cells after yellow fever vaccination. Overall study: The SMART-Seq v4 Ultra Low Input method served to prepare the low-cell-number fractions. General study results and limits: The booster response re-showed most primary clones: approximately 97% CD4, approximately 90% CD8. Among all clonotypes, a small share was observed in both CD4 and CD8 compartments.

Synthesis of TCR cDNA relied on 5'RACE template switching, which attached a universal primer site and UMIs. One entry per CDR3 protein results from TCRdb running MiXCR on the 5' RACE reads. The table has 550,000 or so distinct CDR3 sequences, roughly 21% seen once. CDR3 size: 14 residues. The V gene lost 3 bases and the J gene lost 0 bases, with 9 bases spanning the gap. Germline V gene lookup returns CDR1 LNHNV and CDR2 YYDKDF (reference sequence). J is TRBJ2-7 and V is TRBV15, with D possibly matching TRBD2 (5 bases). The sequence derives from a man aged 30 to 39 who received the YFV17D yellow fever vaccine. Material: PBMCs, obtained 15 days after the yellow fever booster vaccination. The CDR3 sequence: CATSSGLSSYEQYF. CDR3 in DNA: TGTGCCACCAGCAGCGGACTGAGCTCCTACGAGCAGTACTTC.